The T cell receptor beta chain under discussion was sequenced for a study of cytomegalovirus exposure and HLA in healthy donors. Both 60 Vbeta primers and 13 Jbeta primers went into the PCR. Only in-frame clones appear in the TCRdb table, and some are missing; sequencing was by immunoSEQ multiplex PCR. The sample records 120,000 or so clones, less than 20% being singletons. The study, taken as a whole, reports: Later analysis found that TCR beta chains associated with HLA were more clonally expanded than other, equally common chains. Altogether, 150 to 200 TCR beta chains were recorded as cytomegalovirus-associated.

This clone showed up just a few times. Its antigen is unknown. The CDR3 runs 14 residues. V lost 6 bases and J 8 bases, leaving 19 bases between the germline ends. Germline values: CDR1 SEHNR, CDR2 FQNEAQ (reference sequence). The chain is built from TRBV7-9 and TRBJ1-1, with a tentative D call TRBD1 (5 bases). This clonotype was obtained from a woman between 18 and 29 years old in good health and CMV-seronegative. Input material: PBMCs. Here the CDR3 DNA reads TGTGCCAGCAGTCGGGACTTTACTTCCCCCGAAGCTTTCTTT. The encoded protein is CASSRDFTSPEAFF.